Presented here are 18 T cell receptor beta chains from one specimen sequenced in a study of CD8+ T cells in alopecia areata. Reverse transcribed after extraction, RNA yielded cDNA as the sequencing template. Data came from immunoSEQ multiplex PCR; TCRdb stores just in-frame clones and leaves some out. The sample carries roughly 150,000 clones, 62% recorded once. Sequencing was carried out using CD8+ T cells sorted from blood. The receptor set was obtained from a human donor in good health.

The rearrangement uses TRBV9 and TRBJ1-1; the D gene is possibly TRBD1 (6 bases). V lost 7 bases and J 2 bases, leaving 12 bases between the germline ends. From germline, CDR1 is SGDLS and CDR2 YYNGEE. CDR3 length: 13 amino acids. CDR3 sequence (DNA): TGTGCCAGCTCACCAGGGGCAAACACTGAAGCTTTCTTT. Translating it yields CASSPGANTEAFF.

The V gene is TRBV5-1, the J gene TRBJ2-2; D gene ambiguous. Germline V gene data show CDR1 as SGHRS and CDR2 as YFSETQ. The length of the CDR3 is 12 residues. V was trimmed by 0 bases and J by 7 bases, leaving 4 bases between them. The CDR3 nucleotides are TGCGCCAGCAGCTTGGTTGGCGGGGAGCTGTTTTTT. Translation gives CASSLVGGELFF.

This clone came up once. This sequence joins TRBV7-9 and TRBJ2-1, with 9 nucleotides matching TRBD2. V lost 4 bases to trimming and J lost 3 bases; unmatched junction nucleotides: 13. The CDR3 spans 18 residues. In germline, CDR1 is SEHNR, CDR2 FQNEAQ (reference sequence). The CDR3 DNA is TGTGCCAGCAGCTCGAGCAGCGTAGCGGGAGACGGCTACAATGAGCAGTTCTTC. Encoded protein: CASSSSSVAGDGYNEQFF.

This clone was seen a handful of times. The chain employs TRBV11-2 and TRBJ2-5; no definite D call. Trimming cost V 4 bases and J 4 bases, with 16 bases left between them. The germline V gene encodes CDR1 SGHAT and CDR2 FQNNGV. CDR3 length: 15 amino acids. The CDR3 protein is CASSSIVLPGETQYF. For the CDR3, the DNA is TGTGCCAGCAGCTCCATTGTCCTTCCGGGAGAGACCCAGTACTTC.

The CDR3 spells CSVPESGSEAFF. CDR3 nucleotides: TGCAGCGTCCCCGAGTCGGGGTCTGAAGCTTTCTTT. The chain uses TRBV29-1 and TRBJ1-1, with D unclear. The CDR3 extends over 12 amino acids. Trimming left V 6 bases short and J 6 bases short, with 14 bases between. Germline V gene data show CDR1 as SQVTM and CDR2 as ANQGSEA.

The chain joins TRBV28 to TRBJ2-7, with a weak D call TRBD1 (6 bases). V was clipped by 4 bases and J by 3 bases, with 13 bases between them. CDR1 is MDHEN and CDR2 is SYDVKM in the germline V gene. There are 14 residues in the CDR3. CDR3 loop: CASSSELGGYEQYF. The CDR3 nucleotides read TGTGCCAGCAGTTCCGAGCTAGGGGGCTACGAGCAGTACTTC. Drawing the rest from reference TRBV28 and TRBJ2-7, the complete variable domain is DVKVTQSSRYLVKRTGEKVFLECVQDMDHENMFWYRQDPGLGLRLIYFSYDVKMKEKGDIPEGYSVSREKKERFSLILESASTNQTSMYLCASSSELGGYEQYFGPGTRLTVT.

The chain joins TRBV29-1 to TRBJ2-1, with D possibly TRBD2 on 6 matching bases. CDR3 length: 14 amino acids. CDR1 and CDR2 (germline): SQVTM, ANQGSEA. Between the trimmed V and J ends, which lost 3 bases and 0 bases, there was a span of 9 bases. The CDR3 coding sequence is TGCAGCGTTGATGGGGACTCCTCCTACAATGAGCAGTTCTTC. It codes for CSVDGDSSYNEQFF.

V is TRBV7-2 and J is TRBJ2-7, with D perhaps TRBD2 (6 bases). The CDR3 covers 16 residues. Trimming removed 3 bases at V and 0 bases at J, with 15 bases between. Germline CDR1 reads SGHTA; CDR2 reads FQGNSA. The CDR3 loop reads CASSFWGSGYSYEQYF. The CDR3 bases are TGTGCCAGCAGCTTTTGGGGTAGCGGTTACTCCTACGAGCAGTACTTC.

V gene TRBV11-2 combines with J gene TRBJ2-1; 9 bases line up with TRBD2. CDR1 SGHAT and CDR2 FQNNGV come from the germline V gene. The CDR3 covers 17 residues. The V and J ends lost 3 bases and 8 bases, in that order; junction bases with no gene match: 14. The CDR3 region has the DNA TGTGCCAGCAGCTTCGGTCTAGCGGGATCCTCCGGGGATGAGCAGTTCTTC. It encodes CASSFGLAGSSGDEQFF.

This clone has a handful of counts. The rearrangement uses TRBV29-1 and TRBJ2-7, with a tentative D call TRBD2 (5 bases). The ends were cut back, 3 bases at V and 6 bases at J, with 9 bases in the middle. The CDR3 totals 11 residues. The germline V gene encodes CDR1 SQVTM and CDR2 ANQGSEA. The CDR3 region is CSVDLASEQYF. CDR3 bases: TGCAGCGTTGACCTAGCTAGCGAGCAGTACTTC.

This clone was seen only once. The chain couples TRBV11-2 to TRBJ1-2; D remains ambiguous. Germline V gene lookup returns CDR1 SGHAT and CDR2 FQNNGV. Trimming stripped 5 bases from V and 4 bases from J, with 11 bases between. The CDR3 is 13 amino acids. The CDR3 nucleotides are TGTGCCAGCAGCCCTACGGGTGGCTATGGCTACACCTTC. Amino acid sequence: CASSPTGGYGYTF.

This sequence joins TRBV5-1 and TRBJ1-2; D gene unclear. The germline V and J ends were trimmed by 2 bases and 8 bases, with 25 bases remaining between them. The CDR3 totals 17 residues. The germline CDR1 and CDR2 sequences are SGHRS and YFSETQ. The CDR3 DNA follows: TGCGCCAGCAGCTTACGTCGTGTTGCAGGATCCACCCCGGGCTACACCTTC. Amino acid sequence: CASSLRRVAGSTPGYTF.

This clone showed up just a few times. V and J are TRBV7-9 and TRBJ2-3; D not certain. The germline gives CDR1 SEHNR, CDR2 FQNEAQ (reference sequence). The CDR3 has 14 amino acids. V lost 4 bases and J lost 5, with 13 bases in between. For the CDR3, the DNA is TGTGCCAGCAGCTCCATGGCGGAGATAGATACGCAGTATTTT. This codes for CASSSMAEIDTQYF.

The chain combines TRBV27 with TRBJ1-1; D remains unclear. Germline V gene lookup returns CDR1 MNHEY and CDR2 SMNVEV (reference sequence). The CDR3 length is 15 residues. V was trimmed by 1 base and J by 5 bases, leaving 14 bases between them. The CDR3, as DNA: TGTGCCAGCAGTTTATGGACCGCTGGGAGGACTGAAGCTTTCTTT. Amino acids: CASSLWTAGRTEAFF.

The rearrangement uses TRBV5-1 and TRBJ2-7; TRBD1 matches 9 bases. Germline V gives CDR1 SGHRS, CDR2 YFSETQ. V was pared by 4 bases and J by 2 bases, with 7 bases of the junction left unmatched. This CDR3 spans 15 amino acids. CDR3 region: CASSPGQGLAYEQYF. The CDR3 DNA is TGCGCCAGCAGCCCGGGACAGGGTCTTGCCTACGAGCAGTACTTC.

Comments on this clone: The identical CDR3 is also encoded by other nucleotide sequences in the sample. The chain has TRBV5-1 and TRBJ2-7; D gene uncertain. Trimming took 0 bases from V and 3 from J, leaving 7 bases between them. Per germline, CDR1 SGHRS and CDR2 YFSETQ. The CDR3 is 13 amino acids. CDR3 amino acids: CASSLGASYEQYF. CDR3 DNA: TGCGCCAGCAGCTTGGGAGCTAGCTACGAGCAGTACTTC.

This chain links TRBV29-1 with TRBJ2-5; TRBD2 matches at 9 bases. J lost 1 base, V lost 3 bases, and 3 bases had no gene match. CDR1 and CDR2 from the germline V gene are SQVTM and ANQGSEA. The CDR3 consists of 14 residues. CDR3 bases: TGCAGCGTTGACCTGCGGGAGGGCCAAGAGACCCAGTACTTC. Translation: CSVDLREGQETQYF. The full variable domain, its missing parts supplied by reference TRBV29-1 and TRBJ2-5, is SAVISQKPSRDICQRGTSLTIQCQVDSQVTMMFWYRQQPGQSLTLIATANQGSEATYESGFVIDKFPISRPNLTFSTLTVSNMSPEDSSIYLCSVDLREGQETQYFGPGTRLLVL.

The chain is built from TRBV7-9 and TRBJ2-3; 9 bases map to TRBD1. With 4 bases clipped from V and 5 bases from J, the junction kept 10 bases outside the gene matches. Germline assignment: CDR1 SEHNR and CDR2 FQNEAQ (reference sequence). CDR3 length: 16 amino acids. The CDR3 DNA sequence: TGTGCCAGCAGCTCTACCGCCGACAGGGGGAGAGATACGCAGTATTTT. Its protein is CASSSTADRGRDTQYF.